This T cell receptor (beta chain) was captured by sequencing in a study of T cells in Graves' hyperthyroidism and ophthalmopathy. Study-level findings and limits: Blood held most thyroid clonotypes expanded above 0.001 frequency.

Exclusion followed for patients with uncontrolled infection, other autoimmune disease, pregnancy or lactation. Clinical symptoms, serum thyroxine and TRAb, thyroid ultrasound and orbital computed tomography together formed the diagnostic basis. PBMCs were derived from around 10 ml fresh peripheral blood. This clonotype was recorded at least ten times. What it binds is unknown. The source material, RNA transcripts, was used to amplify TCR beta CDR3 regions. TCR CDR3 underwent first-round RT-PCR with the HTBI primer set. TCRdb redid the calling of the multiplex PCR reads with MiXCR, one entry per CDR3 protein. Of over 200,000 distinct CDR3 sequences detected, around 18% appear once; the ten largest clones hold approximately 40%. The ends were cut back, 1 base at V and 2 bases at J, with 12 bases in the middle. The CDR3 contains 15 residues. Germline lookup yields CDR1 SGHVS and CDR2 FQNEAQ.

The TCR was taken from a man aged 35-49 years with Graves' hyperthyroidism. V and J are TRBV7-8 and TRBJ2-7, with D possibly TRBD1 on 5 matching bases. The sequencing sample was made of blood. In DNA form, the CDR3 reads TGTGCCAGCAGCTTAGTCCCGACAGTAGCCTACGAGCAGTACTTC. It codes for CASSLVPTVAYEQYF.